The clone carrying this T cell receptor (beta chain) was recorded at least ten times. What it recognizes is unknown. J lost 5 bases, V lost 2 bases, and 27 bases had no gene match. This CDR3 contains 21 residues. Germline V gene sequence: CDR1 SGHRS, CDR2 YFSETQ. The data derive from a study of T cells after yellow fever vaccination. Findings and caveats of the study: FACS-sorted repertoires could contain abundant clonotypes contaminating from the bulk population.

5'RACE template switching generated TCR cDNA, adding a universal primer site and UMIs. Using its own MiXCR run on the 5' RACE reads, TCRdb lists one record per CDR3 protein. The data show over 300,000 distinct CDR3 sequences, about 6.6% seen once. The V and J genes are TRBV5-1 and TRBJ1-1, with 7 positions matching TRBD1. The source material was PBMCs, sampled approximately 40 days after the first yellow fever vaccination. The sequence was obtained from a man between 18 and 29 years old who received the YFV17D yellow fever vaccine. CDR3 coding DNA: TGCGCCAGCAGCTTACTCTGGTCGGGTGGTCAGGGGGTGCCGCGGGGGACTGAAGCTTTCTTT. This sequence encodes CASSLLWSGGQGVPRGTEAFF.